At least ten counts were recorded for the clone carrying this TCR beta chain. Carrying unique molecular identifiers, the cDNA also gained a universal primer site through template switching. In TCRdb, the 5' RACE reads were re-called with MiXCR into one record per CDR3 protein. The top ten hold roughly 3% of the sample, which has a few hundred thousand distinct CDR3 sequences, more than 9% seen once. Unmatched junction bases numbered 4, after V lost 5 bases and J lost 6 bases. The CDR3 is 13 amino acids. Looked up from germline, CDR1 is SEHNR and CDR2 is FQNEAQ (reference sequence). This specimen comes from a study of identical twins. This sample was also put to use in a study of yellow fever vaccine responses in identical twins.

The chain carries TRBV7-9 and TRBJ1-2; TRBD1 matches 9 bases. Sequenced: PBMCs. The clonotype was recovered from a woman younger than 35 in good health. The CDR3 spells CASSAGQGNGYTF. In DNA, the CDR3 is TGTGCCAGCAGCGCGGGACAGGGAAATGGCTACACCTTC.